The 8 T cell receptor beta chains below come from one sample, sequenced in a study of cytomegalovirus exposure and HLA in healthy donors. Researchers ran the PCR with 60 Vbeta and 13 Jbeta primers. Here immunoSEQ multiplex PCR was the method, and the copy in TCRdb shows in-frame clones only, minus some. The sample has some 96,000 clones, 60% to 80% seen once. Sequencing was performed on PBMCs. These receptors were taken from a man in his 60s in good health and CMV-seronegative.

The chain links TRBV28 to TRBJ1-4; possible D gene TRBD1, 5 bases. CDR3 length: 13 residues. V lost 2 bases and J lost 6, with 7 bases in between. From germline, CDR1 is MDHEN and CDR2 SYDVKM. CDR3 region: CASSLGADEKLFF. CDR3 DNA sequence: TGTGCCAGCAGTTTAGGGGCAGATGAAAAACTGTTTTTT.

V gene TRBV10-3 combines with J gene TRBJ1-2; D perhaps matches TRBD1 (5 bases). CDR1 ENHRY and CDR2 SYGVKD come from the germline V gene. V was cut by 1 base and J by 3 bases, with 6 bases left in between. CDR3 length equals 13 residues. The CDR3 DNA sequence: TGTGCCATCAGTGAGTGGGGGGACTATGGCTACACCTTC. This encodes CAISEWGDYGYTF.

The sample holds a few counts of this clone. CDR3 amino acids: CASSLVGDEQFF. In DNA, the CDR3 is TGCGCCAGCAGCTTGGTGGGCGATGAGCAGTTCTTC. This sequence joins TRBV5-1 and TRBJ2-1; D remains ambiguous. Trimming stripped 0 bases from V and 8 bases from J, with 6 bases between. Looked up from germline, CDR1 is SGHRS and CDR2 is YFSETQ. This CDR3 has 12 residues.

A word on this clone: The junction shows a germline mismatch at one end, possibly a read error. The genes are TRBV18 and TRBJ2-1; 9 positions match TRBD2. Germline V gene data show CDR1 as KGHSH and CDR2 as LQKENI. The CDR3 is 14 residues long. The CDR3 sequence is CASSPPTSGSQRVF. CDR3 DNA: TGTGCCAGCTCCCCACCGACTAGCGGATCTCAGAGGGTCTTC.

V is TRBV6-6 and J is TRBJ1-5; maybe TRBD1 (5 bases). V lost 0 bases and J lost 7, with 10 bases in between. Germline V lookup: CDR1 MNHNY, CDR2 SVGAGI (reference sequence). The CDR3 is 14 amino acids. Written as DNA, the CDR3 is TGTGCCAGCAGTTACTCGGGGGGGGGACAGCCCCAGCATTTT. Translation gives CASSYSGGGQPQHF.

This clone was observed a handful of times. The CDR3 bases are TGTGCCACAGGGCCCGGGCGGGATACGTTCAATGAGCAGTTCTTC. It encodes CATGPGRDTFNEQFF. The rearrangement uses TRBV10-3 and TRBJ2-1; TRBD2 is a possible D gene (6 bases). This CDR3 has 15 residues. V was cut by 10 bases and J by 6 bases, with 22 bases left in between. Germline V gives CDR1 ENHRY, CDR2 SYGVKD.

The chain couples TRBV19 to TRBJ2-1, with 13 bases identical to TRBD2. V lost 3 bases, J lost 3 bases, and 5 bases stayed unmatched. Germline V gives CDR1 LNHDA, CDR2 SQIVND (reference sequence). The CDR3 extends over 17 amino acids. The CDR3 reads CASSILGLAGVYNEQFF. CDR3 nucleotide sequence: TGTGCCAGTAGTATCTTAGGACTAGCGGGAGTCTACAATGAGCAGTTCTTC.

This chain uses TRBV28 with TRBJ1-4; possible D gene TRBD1, 5 bases. The CDR3 has 15 amino acids. CDR1 is MDHEN, CDR2 SYDVKM, per germline. V was clipped by 5 bases and J by 2 bases, with 12 bases between them. The CDR3 DNA is TGTGCCAGCAGTACCCCGGGACTGACTAATGAAAAACTGTTTTTT. This sequence encodes CASSTPGLTNEKLFF. Using reference TRBV28 and TRBJ1-4 for the parts outside the CDR3, the full variable domain is DVKVTQSSRYLVKRTGEKVFLECVQDMDHENMFWYRQDPGLGLRLIYFSYDVKMKEKGDIPEGYSVSREKKERFSLILESASTNQTSMYLCASSTPGLTNEKLFFGSGTQLSVL.